The source of this T cell receptor (beta chain) is a study of beta chain features in type 1 diabetes (dated by TCRdb to between 2017 and 2018). About the investigation overall: No differences in mean age, gender distribution, total cell number or subset yield were found between patients and healthy donors. A total of roughly 110 million sorted cells were examined across all samples, and the number of cells per subset was strongly correlated with RNA yield. The study compared the TCRB repertoires of sorted circulating CD4+ T cell subsets in recently diagnosed type 1 diabetes patients with those in matched healthy donors. Naive and central memory subsets were obtained from all 30 or so donors, but regulatory and stem cell-like memory subsets were isolated from only 8 patients and about 8 healthy donors. The study at large found these results: PCR might favor shorter templates, but patient and control samples were amplified and corrected together, so any skew would affect both groups equally. At VDJ recombination sites, type 1 diabetes patients had fewer insertions and more deleted nucleotides, which implies abnormalities in thymic rearrangement. Naive, central memory and regulatory TCRB repertoires appeared more similar among patients than among healthy donors. HLA sub-analyses involved small numbers of individuals, so any influence of HLA type on TCRB rearrangement remained unresolved. Sequencing cDNA rather than genomic DNA could over-represent highly expressing activated cells, although activation and CD3 levels did not differ between groups. Type 1 diabetes patients showed a moderate but significant shortening of TCRB CDR3 length in all four CD4+ subsets.

The High Capacity cDNA Reverse Transcription Kit was used to reverse transcribe all of the isolated RNA, meaning that expressed TCRB transcripts were what got sequenced. Naive, central memory and regulatory T cell samples underwent deep immunoSEQ sequencing, averaging about 3.57 million total reads per sample. Sorted cells were lysed in RLT buffer, and RNA was extracted using DNase-treated RNeasy Micro or Mini kits according to cell number. To prevent cross-contamination, every cell subset was processed on its own, while patient and healthy donor samples were processed together. The immunoSEQ multiplex PCR was used to amplify TCRB sequences from cDNA, generating 87-bp fragments that spanned the CDR3 region. Sequencing of the amplicons was done on the Illumina HiSeq platform. The original pipeline was this. PCR bias was computationally corrected using synthetic template baselines, reads within Hamming distance 2 were collapsed, and singletons that could not be merged were discarded. By aligning reads against IMGT, V, D and J genes, CDR3 length, and insertions or deletions at six rearrangement sites were assigned. Within each subset, clonotype counts were normalized to sorted cell number, after which true diversity and Gini coefficients were computed with the tcR R package. The overlap coefficient, calculated on TCRB nucleotide sequences, was used to measure repertoire sharing. Held by TCRdb, this immuneACCESS table contains in-frame sequences only and omits some clones. Under half of the omission traces to an unresolved V gene where checked; the cause of the rest is unknown. The DNA gave D and trimming, while V, J and clone size come from that table. The sample table lists some 52,000 clones, about 40% of them with a count of one. The ten largest account for 1.4% of the sample.

From each donor, a single peripheral blood sample of 95 to 150 mL on average was drawn into heparinised tubes. Naive, central memory, regulatory and stem cell-like memory CD4+ T cells were sorted on a BD FACSAria II using a panel including CD45RO, CCR7, CD25, CD127, CD95 and CD27. A purity above 98% was achieved for all sorted populations. Right away, PBMCs were isolated by Lymphoprep density gradient centrifugation and were stained directly, with no culture step. To minimize batch effects, samples were stained and sorted in pairs, one healthy donor with one patient per experiment. For CDR1 and CDR2, the germline V gene lists MDHEN and SYDVKM. From cysteine to phenylalanine, the CDR3 is 14 amino acids long. Left in the record is the CDR3 DNA by itself, 42 bases read in frame from the first base. Trimming at the junction amounts to 5 bases on V and 0 bases on J, and the germline ends lie 7 bases apart.

This clone has a handful of counts. No cognate antigen has been identified for it. It has no much larger one-base neighbor in the sample; base qualities were not kept. The TCR originated in a man aged 25 to 40 with type 1 diabetes. The rearranged segments are TRBV28 and TRBJ1-4, with no D gene named confidently. The specimen sequenced was Tregs from blood. The cell subset or site label for this specimen denotes: regulatory CD4+ T cells. The CDR3 corresponds to CASSRASTNEKLFF. The DNA sequence is given as TGTGCCAGCAGTCGCGCATCAACTAATGAAAAACTGTTTTTT. With the rest looked up from the reference TRBV28 and TRBJ1-4 genes rather than sequenced, the full variable domain is DVKVTQSSRYLVKRTGEKVFLECVQDMDHENMFWYRQDPGLGLRLIYFSYDVKMKEKGDIPEGYSVSREKKERFSLILESASTNQTSMYLCASSRASTNEKLFFGSGTQLSVL.